The clone carrying this TCR beta chain was detected many times. Its target is unknown. This sample's TCRbeta library carried unique molecular identifier barcodes. Using its own MiXCR run on the PCR reads, TCRdb lists one record per CDR3 protein. The sample records about 300,000 distinct CDR3 sequences, approximately 7.3% being singletons. The CDR3 runs 13 residues. CDR1 and CDR2 (germline): KGHDR, SFDVKD. Trimming stripped 9 bases from V and 7 bases from J, with 14 bases between. The data stem from a study of T-cell reconstitution after alpha-beta-depleted transplantation in children. Study findings and constraints: At around two months after transplant, the alpha-beta T cells were reportedly derived from several hundred expanded clones that came from non-depleted graft cells. Fresh T-cell production supplied most of the T-cell counts and diversity seen one year after transplant.

V and J are TRBV24-1 and TRBJ2-2; possibly TRBD2 for D (7 bases). This sample comprised peripheral blood, obtained 360 days after TCRalphabeta/CD19-depleted stem cell transplant. This clonotype originated in a female patient younger than 10 who had a stem cell transplant for Fanconi anemia, so the T cells may come from the graft donor. The CDR3 sequence: CATGGAVDGELFF. The CDR3 DNA follows: TGTGCCACCGGGGGGGCTGTTGACGGGGAGCTGTTTTTT.